The rows below give T cell receptor beta chains drawn from one sample of a study of CD8+ T cells in alopecia areata. TCRdb's copy holds only in-frame clones and misses some; the assay was immunoSEQ multiplex PCR. The data show around 290,000 clones, more than 45% seen once. Sequences were derived from CD4+ T cells sorted from blood, sampled at week 24, from a patient treated with tofacitinib. The receptors stem from a human donor with alopecia areata. CDR3s include the opening cysteine and the closing phenylalanine or tryptophan. The D gene is left open where the match is weak. Clone size appears in some rows only: once, few, many, or a class for an expanded clone.

d_call j_call v_call clone_size cdr3_aa cdr3_nt
NA TRBJ2-3 TRBV2 few CASRSGTTDTQYF TGTGCCAGCAGATCTGGGACCACAGATACGCAGTATTTT
NA TRBJ2-3 TRBV28 NA CASSIPDTQYF TGTGCCAGCAGTATCCCAGATACGCAGTATTTT
TRBD1 TRBJ1-2 TRBV30 NA CAWTATGGGGYTF TGTGCCTGGACTGCGACAGGGGGTGGTGGCTACACCTTC
NA TRBJ2-7 TRBV7-2 few CASSSQFGNSYEQYF TGTGCCAGCAGCTCCCAGTTCGGGAACTCCTACGAGCAGTACTTC
NA TRBJ2-7 TRBV4-2 NA CASSQFTGYYEQYF TGTGCCAGCAGCCAGTTCACAGGGTACTACGAGCAGTACTTC
TRBD2 TRBJ2-5 TRBV30 NA CAWSQRGPSQETQYF TGTGCCTGGAGTCAGCGGGGACCCTCCCAAGAGACCCAGTACTTC
NA TRBJ1-2 TRBV2 NA CASSPQGKGGYTF TGTGCCAGCAGTCCACAGGGAAAAGGTGGCTACACCTTC
NA TRBJ1-4 TRBV20-1 NA CSATQGKKLFF TGCAGTGCTACACAGGGAAAAAAACTGTTTTTT
TRBD2 TRBJ2-3 TRBV5-5 NA CASSLAGTRTDTQYF TGTGCCAGCAGCCTAGCGGGGACACGCACAGATACGCAGTATTTT
NA TRBJ2-5 TRBV29-1 NA CSVEENRGETQYF TGCAGCGTTGAAGAAAATAGGGGAGAGACCCAGTACTTC
NA TRBJ2-5 TRBV2 NA CASRPDQGVGETQYF TGTGCCAGCAGACCAGACCAGGGTGTCGGGGAGACCCAGTACTTC
NA TRBJ2-4 TRBV7-2 NA CASSLVGLQLAKNIQYF TGTGCCAGCAGCTTAGTGGGGCTACAACTAGCCAAAAACATTCAGTACTTC
TRBD1 TRBJ2-3 TRBV7-9 few CASRDRAFRPLGDTQYF TGTGCCAGCCGGGACAGGGCTTTTCGTCCCCTCGGGGATACGCAGTATTTT
TRBD2 TRBJ2-1 TRBV7-9 NA CASSSTGTSGGTPNDEQFF TGTGCCAGCAGCTCCACCGGGACTAGCGGGGGGACCCCCAACGATGAGCAGTTCTTC
NA TRBJ1-1 TRBV29-1 NA CSGLPTPGLPNTEAFF TGCAGCGGTCTACCTACACCGGGACTTCCGAACACTGAAGCTTTCTTT
NA TRBJ1-4 TRBV5-6 NA CASSGEQGATNEKLFF TGTGCCAGCAGCGGTGAACAGGGAGCAACTAATGAAAAACTGTTTTTT
NA TRBJ2-7 TRBV5-1 few CASSLDRAYEQYF TGCGCCAGCAGCTTGGACAGGGCCTACGAGCAGTACTTC
NA TRBJ2-1 TRBV5-4 few CASSRANEQFF TGTGCCAGCAGCCGAGCAAATGAGCAGTTCTTC
TRBD1 TRBJ1-2 TRBV4-3 NA CASNQRTGDVQGYTF TGCGCCAGCAACCAAAGGACAGGGGACGTACAAGGCTACACCTTC
TRBD2 TRBJ2-3 TRBV6-1 NA CASSEVWKRGATTDTQYF TGTGCCAGCAGTGAAGTCTGGAAGCGGGGGGCGACCACAGATACGCAGTATTTT
NA TRBJ2-6 TRBV30 NA CAWSSNGANVLTF TGTGCCTGGAGTAGCAATGGGGCCAACGTCCTGACTTTC
NA TRBJ2-7 TRBV11-2 NA CASSPGTSQYF TGTGCCAGCAGCCCCGGGACTTCGCAGTACTTC
NA TRBJ2-7 TRBV6-5 NA CASSRADEQYF TGTGCCAGCAGTAGGGCGGACGAGCAGTACTTC
NA TRBJ1-6 TRBV28 NA CASRFNFAISPLHF TGTGCCAGCAGGTTCAATTTCGCGATCTCACCCCTCCACTTT
NA TRBJ1-2 TRBV30 NA CAWSPGPNLYGYTF TGTGCCTGGAGTCCGGGCCCTAACCTCTATGGCTACACCTTC
TRBD1 TRBJ2-7 TRBV4-1 NA CASSWTGNSYEQYF TGCGCCAGCAGCTGGACAGGGAACTCCTACGAGCAGTACTTC
TRBD2 TRBJ2-1 TRBV5-4 NA CASSWRGGRLFSYNEQFF TGTGCCAGCAGCTGGCGGGGGGGCCGTCTATTTTCCTACAATGAGCAGTTCTTC
NA TRBJ1-3 TRBV5-6 NA CASSLVQGGTIYF TGTGCCAGCAGCTTGGTCCAGGGCGGCACCATATATTTT
NA TRBJ2-3 TRBV7-8 NA CASSSSRADTQYF TGTGCCAGCAGCTCCTCTCGGGCAGATACGCAGTATTTT
TRBD2 TRBJ2-1 TRBV5-6 few CASSVPGLAGRNEQFF TGTGCCAGCAGCGTACCGGGACTAGCGGGGAGAAATGAGCAGTTCTTC
TRBD1 TRBJ1-2 TRBV19 NA CASKTGGLINYGYTF TGTGCCAGCAAAACAGGGGGACTTATCAACTATGGCTACACCTTC
TRBD1 TRBJ1-4 TRBV9 few CASSVSQGDEKLFF TGTGCCAGCAGCGTGTCGCAGGGGGATGAAAAACTGTTTTTT
TRBD1 TRBJ2-3 TRBV4-1 NA CASSLSGQGVADTQYF TGCGCCAGCAGCCTTTCCGGACAGGGAGTTGCAGATACGCAGTATTTT
NA TRBJ2-7 TRBV4-3 NA CASSQDRTGSVEQYF TGCGCCAGCAGCCAAGATCGGACTGGGTCGGTCGAGCAGTACTTC
NA TRBJ2-5 TRBV5-1 NA CASSLRWETQYF TGCGCCAGCAGCTTGCGGTGGGAGACCCAGTACTTC